These T cell receptor beta chains were read from a single sample in a study of Ad26.COV2.S vaccination and SARS-CoV-2 variants. Some clones are missing from TCRdb's copy, which holds only in-frame ones; the method was immunoSEQ multiplex PCR. The data hold 180,000 or so clones, with roughly 85% observed a single time. Specimen: peripheral blood, collected after recovery from COVID-19. The receptors were gathered from a human donor who had recovered from COVID-19. Each CDR3 is given with its conserved first and last residue. Each record gives: V gene, clone size, J gene, D gene, CDR3 DNA, CDR3 protein. D genes are given only for firm matches. Size is omitted from some rows. Given values are once, few, many or a class for expanded clones.

V gene: TRBV7-8
clone size: -
J gene: TRBJ2-3
D gene: TRBD2
CDR3 DNA: TGTGCCAGCAGCTACGGGGGGGCCATGGATACGCAGTATTTT
CDR3 protein: CASSYGGAMDTQYF

V gene: TRBV28
clone size: once
J gene: TRBJ2-7
D gene: TRBD2
CDR3 DNA: TGTGCCACCCTAGGTGGGGGAGGGCACGAGCAGTACTTC
CDR3 protein: CATLGGGGHEQYF

V gene: TRBV3-1/TRBV3-2
clone size: -
J gene: TRBJ2-5
D gene: -
CDR3 DNA: TGTGCCAGCAGCCGAACGCAAGAGACCCAGTACTTC
CDR3 protein: CASSRTQETQYF

V gene: TRBV10-3
clone size: -
J gene: TRBJ2-2
D gene: -
CDR3 DNA: TGTGCCACCTATAACACCGGGGAGCTGTTTTTT
CDR3 protein: CATYNTGELFF

V gene: TRBV19
clone size: -
J gene: TRBJ1-1
D gene: -
CDR3 DNA: TGTGCCAGTAGTTATAGAGGTCCGGTTATGGAAGCTTTCTTT
CDR3 protein: CASSYRGPVMEAFF

V gene: TRBV28
clone size: -
J gene: TRBJ1-2
D gene: -
CDR3 DNA: TGTGCCAGCAGTGGAGGCGGGGCCGCATATGGCTACACCTTC
CDR3 protein: CASSGGGAAYGYTF

V gene: TRBV29-1
clone size: -
J gene: TRBJ1-1
D gene: -
CDR3 DNA: TGCAGCGTTGAAGTACGAACGGGCGCTGAAGCTTTCTTT
CDR3 protein: CSVEVRTGAEAFF

V gene: TRBV10-3
clone size: -
J gene: TRBJ2-5
D gene: -
CDR3 DNA: TGTGCCATCAGCCGAGTCCTGAGGGGAGGCGAGACCCAGTACTTC
CDR3 protein: CAISRVLRGGETQYF

V gene: TRBV19
clone size: -
J gene: TRBJ1-2
D gene: -
CDR3 DNA: TGTGCCAGTAGCCCTAAGGGGAGGCAGGGCTCCTATGGCTACACCTTC
CDR3 protein: CASSPKGRQGSYGYTF

V gene: TRBV5-1
clone size: -
J gene: TRBJ1-2
D gene: -
CDR3 DNA: TGCGCCAGCAGCGACAAGATACTGGACGGCTACACCTTC
CDR3 protein: CASSDKILDGYTF

V gene: TRBV27
clone size: -
J gene: TRBJ2-2
D gene: -
CDR3 DNA: TGTGCCAGCAGTCCCCCTCGGGGGAGAGTCGGGGAGCTGTTTTTT
CDR3 protein: CASSPPRGRVGELFF

V gene: TRBV4-1
clone size: -
J gene: TRBJ2-7
D gene: -
CDR3 DNA: TGCGCCAGCAGCCAAACTCCTTCTTACGAGCAGTACTTC
CDR3 protein: CASSQTPSYEQYF

V gene: TRBV5-4
clone size: -
J gene: TRBJ2-7
D gene: -
CDR3 DNA: TGTGCCAGCACCGCCGAGGGGGGCCGTTCCTACGAGCAGTACTTC
CDR3 protein: CASTAEGGRSYEQYF

V gene: TRBV19
clone size: -
J gene: TRBJ2-1
D gene: -
CDR3 DNA: TGTGCCAGTAGTGGCGGGGGCGACTACAATGAGCAGTTCTTC
CDR3 protein: CASSGGGDYNEQFF

V gene: TRBV2
clone size: -
J gene: TRBJ1-4
D gene: -
CDR3 DNA: TGTGCCAGCAGTCCCAGTGATGAAAAACTGTTTTTT
CDR3 protein: CASSPSDEKLFF

V gene: TRBV6-2/TRBV6-3
clone size: -
J gene: TRBJ1-1
D gene: -
CDR3 DNA: TGTGCCAGCAGTTACTCTAGGGGCATGGGAAAGGACACTGAAGCTTTCTTT
CDR3 protein: CASSYSRGMGKDTEAFF

V gene: TRBV2
clone size: -
J gene: TRBJ2-3
D gene: -
CDR3 DNA: TGTGCCAGCAGTGTAGAGGTGGGCACAGATACGCAGTATTTT
CDR3 protein: CASSVEVGTDTQYF

V gene: TRBV18
clone size: -
J gene: TRBJ1-6
D gene: TRBD1
CDR3 DNA: TGTGCCAGCTCACCAATGGGACAGTTAAACATGCATAATTCACCCCTCCACTTT
CDR3 protein: CASSPMGQLNMHNSPLHF

V gene: TRBV5-1
clone size: few
J gene: TRBJ1-1
D gene: -
CDR3 DNA: TGCGCCAGCAGCGTAATAAACATGAACACTGAAGCTTTCTTT
CDR3 protein: CASSVINMNTEAFF

V gene: TRBV6-5
clone size: once
J gene: TRBJ2-4
D gene: -
CDR3 DNA: TGTGCCAGCAGTCCCGACAGGACAGTAAACATTCAGTACTTC
CDR3 protein: CASSPDRTVNIQYF

V gene: TRBV2
clone size: -
J gene: TRBJ2-7
D gene: TRBD1
CDR3 DNA: TGTGCCAGCAGTTTCGTCCCGGGACAGCCCTCCTACGAGCAGTACTTC
CDR3 protein: CASSFVPGQPSYEQYF

V gene: TRBV11-3
clone size: -
J gene: TRBJ1-1
D gene: -
CDR3 DNA: TGTGCCAGCAGCCCTCGGACAGAACTGAACACTGAAGCTTTCTTT
CDR3 protein: CASSPRTELNTEAFF

V gene: TRBV9
clone size: -
J gene: TRBJ2-1
D gene: TRBD2
CDR3 DNA: TGTGCCAGCAGCGTAAGGGGGGGGACTAGCGGGTCCAATGAGCAGTTCTTC
CDR3 protein: CASSVRGGTSGSNEQFF

V gene: TRBV15
clone size: once
J gene: TRBJ1-1
D gene: -
CDR3 DNA: TGTGCCACCAGCAGGTTTCAGGGCCCGAACACTGAAGCTTTCTTT
CDR3 protein: CATSRFQGPNTEAFF

V gene: TRBV7-2
clone size: -
J gene: TRBJ2-1
D gene: -
CDR3 DNA: TGTGCCAGCAGCTACCTGCCAGCGGTCTCCTACAATGAGCAGTTCTTC
CDR3 protein: CASSYLPAVSYNEQFF

V gene: TRBV19
clone size: -
J gene: TRBJ2-7
D gene: TRBD1
CDR3 DNA: TGTGCCAGTAGTCAGGGACAGGGGTCCCTTCTCTCCTACGAGCAGTACTTC
CDR3 protein: CASSQGQGSLLSYEQYF

V gene: TRBV3-1/TRBV3-2
clone size: few
J gene: TRBJ1-5
D gene: TRBD1
CDR3 DNA: TGTGCCAGCAGCCAAGGGGGAGGGGGCGGGCAGCCCCAGCATTTT
CDR3 protein: CASSQGGGGGQPQHF

V gene: TRBV11-1
clone size: -
J gene: TRBJ2-7
D gene: TRBD1
CDR3 DNA: TGTGCCAGCAGATTAGGGACAGGGTCCTACGAGCAGTACTTC
CDR3 protein: CASRLGTGSYEQYF

V gene: TRBV4-1
clone size: -
J gene: TRBJ1-5
D gene: TRBD1
CDR3 DNA: TGCGCCAGCAGCCAAGGACAGGGTCACCAGCCCCAGCATTTT
CDR3 protein: CASSQGQGHQPQHF

V gene: TRBV30
clone size: -
J gene: TRBJ2-7
D gene: TRBD2
CDR3 DNA: TGTGCCTGGAGTGTAGGATGGGGAGGGAAACCCGAGCAGTACTTC
CDR3 protein: CAWSVGWGGKPEQYF

V gene: TRBV5-6
clone size: -
J gene: TRBJ2-7
D gene: -
CDR3 DNA: TGTGCCAGCAGCTTGGAGAGGTACGCCGAGCAGTACTTC
CDR3 protein: CASSLERYAEQYF

V gene: TRBV7-2
clone size: -
J gene: TRBJ2-7
D gene: TRBD2
CDR3 DNA: TGTGCCAGCCGAAGCGGGGGGGCCTCCGAGCAGTACTTC
CDR3 protein: CASRSGGASEQYF

V gene: TRBV5-4
clone size: few
J gene: TRBJ2-5
D gene: -
CDR3 DNA: TGTGCCAGCAGCTTGGCAGGGGCCGAGACCCAGTACTTC
CDR3 protein: CASSLAGAETQYF

V gene: TRBV27
clone size: -
J gene: TRBJ1-3
D gene: TRBD1
CDR3 DNA: TGTGCCAGCAGTCGACAGGGTTCTGGAAACACCATATATTTT
CDR3 protein: CASSRQGSGNTIYF

V gene: TRBV2
clone size: -
J gene: TRBJ2-7
D gene: -
CDR3 DNA: TGTGCCAGCAATAGTTTTTACGAGCAGTACTTC
CDR3 protein: CASNSFYEQYF

V gene: TRBV12-3/TRBV12-4
clone size: few
J gene: TRBJ2-1
D gene: -
CDR3 DNA: TGTGCCAGCAGTTTAATAGATGAGCAGTTCTTC
CDR3 protein: CASSLIDEQFF

V gene: TRBV7-6
clone size: -
J gene: TRBJ2-4
D gene: TRBD2
CDR3 DNA: TGTGCCAGCAGCTTGGGTCTAGCGGGAGGGCCCGCAAACATTCAGTACTTC
CDR3 protein: CASSLGLAGGPANIQYF

V gene: TRBV20-1
clone size: -
J gene: TRBJ2-7
D gene: -
CDR3 DNA: TGCAGTGCTAGTTCGGCAGGCCTGGGTGAGGTGATTCAGAGGTACGAGCAGTACTTC
CDR3 protein: CSASSAGLGEVIQRYEQYF

V gene: TRBV9
clone size: -
J gene: TRBJ2-2
D gene: TRBD1
CDR3 DNA: TGTGCCAGCAGCGTAGAGGGGGCCCAGATCGGGGAGCTGTTTTTT
CDR3 protein: CASSVEGAQIGELFF

V gene: TRBV30
clone size: -
J gene: TRBJ1-5
D gene: -
CDR3 DNA: TGTGCCTGGAGTCCTCGCGGGGGACGGGGACAGCCCCAGCATTTT
CDR3 protein: CAWSPRGGRGQPQHF